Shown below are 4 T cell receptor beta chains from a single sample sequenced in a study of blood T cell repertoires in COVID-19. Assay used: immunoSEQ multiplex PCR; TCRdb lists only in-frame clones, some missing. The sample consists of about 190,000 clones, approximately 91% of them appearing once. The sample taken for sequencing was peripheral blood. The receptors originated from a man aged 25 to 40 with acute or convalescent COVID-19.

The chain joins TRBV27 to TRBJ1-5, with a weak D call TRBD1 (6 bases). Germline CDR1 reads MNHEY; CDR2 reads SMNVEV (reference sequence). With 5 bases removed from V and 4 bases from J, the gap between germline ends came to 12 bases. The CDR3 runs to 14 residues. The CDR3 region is CASSQTGINQPQHF. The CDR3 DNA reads TGTGCCAGCAGTCAAACAGGGATTAATCAGCCCCAGCATTTT.

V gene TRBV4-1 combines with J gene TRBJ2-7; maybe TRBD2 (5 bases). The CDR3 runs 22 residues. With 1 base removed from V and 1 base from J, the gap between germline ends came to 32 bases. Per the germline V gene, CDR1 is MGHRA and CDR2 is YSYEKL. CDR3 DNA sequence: TGCGCCAGCAGCCAAGTGAAAGCGGTGTACTTCAGCCAGGACGGGAAATCCTACGAGCAGTACTTC. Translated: CASSQVKAVYFSQDGKSYEQYF.

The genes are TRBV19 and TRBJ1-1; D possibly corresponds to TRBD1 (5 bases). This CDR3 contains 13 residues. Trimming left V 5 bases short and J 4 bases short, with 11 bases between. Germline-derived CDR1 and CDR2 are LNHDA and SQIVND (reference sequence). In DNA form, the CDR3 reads TGTGCCAGTAGTCAGAAGGGGCGCACTGAAGCTTTCTTT. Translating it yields CASSQKGRTEAFF.

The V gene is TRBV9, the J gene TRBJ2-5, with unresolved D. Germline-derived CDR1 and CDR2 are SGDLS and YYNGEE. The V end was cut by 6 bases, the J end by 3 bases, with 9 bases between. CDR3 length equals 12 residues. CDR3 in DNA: TGTGCCAGCAACAGACACGAAGAGACCCAGTACTTC. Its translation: CASNRHEETQYF.